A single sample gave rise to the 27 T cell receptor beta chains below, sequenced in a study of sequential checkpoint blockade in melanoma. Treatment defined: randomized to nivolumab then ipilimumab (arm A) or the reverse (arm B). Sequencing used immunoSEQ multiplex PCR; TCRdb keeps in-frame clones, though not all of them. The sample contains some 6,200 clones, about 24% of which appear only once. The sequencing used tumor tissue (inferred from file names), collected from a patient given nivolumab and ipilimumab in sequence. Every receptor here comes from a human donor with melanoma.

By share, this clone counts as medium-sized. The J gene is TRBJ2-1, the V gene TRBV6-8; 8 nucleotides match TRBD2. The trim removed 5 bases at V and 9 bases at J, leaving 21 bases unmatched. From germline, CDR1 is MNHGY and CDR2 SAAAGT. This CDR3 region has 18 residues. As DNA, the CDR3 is TGTGCCAGCAGTGAGCGGCTAGCGGGCACTACCCGGGGGACTGAGCAGTTCTTC. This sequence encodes CASSERLAGTTRGTEQFF.

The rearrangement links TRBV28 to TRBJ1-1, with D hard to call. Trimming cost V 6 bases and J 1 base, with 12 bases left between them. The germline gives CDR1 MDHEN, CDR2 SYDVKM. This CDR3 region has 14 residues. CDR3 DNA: TGTGCCAGCAGCCTAACCGTCGGGAACACTGAAGCTTTCTTT. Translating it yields CASSLTVGNTEAFF.

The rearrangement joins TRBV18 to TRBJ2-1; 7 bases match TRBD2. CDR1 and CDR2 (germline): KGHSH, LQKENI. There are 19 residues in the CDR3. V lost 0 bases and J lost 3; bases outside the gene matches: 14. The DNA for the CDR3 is TGTGCCAGCTCACCACCGCGGTTCGGGTTGAGCGGGGACTACAATGAGCAGTTCTTC. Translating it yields CASSPPRFGLSGDYNEQFF.

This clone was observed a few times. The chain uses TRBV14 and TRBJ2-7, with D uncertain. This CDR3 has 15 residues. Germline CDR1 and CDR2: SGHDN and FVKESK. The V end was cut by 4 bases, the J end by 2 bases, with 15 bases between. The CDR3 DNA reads TGTGCCAGCAGCCCCCTCGGGCCTGTAACCTACGAGCAGTACTTC. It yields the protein CASSPLGPVTYEQYF.

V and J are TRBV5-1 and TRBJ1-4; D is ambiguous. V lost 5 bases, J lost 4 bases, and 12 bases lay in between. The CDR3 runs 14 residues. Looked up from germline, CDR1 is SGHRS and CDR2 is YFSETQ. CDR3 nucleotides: TGCGCCAGCAGTCTTAATGGCCTTAATGAAAAACTGTTTTTT. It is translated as CASSLNGLNEKLFF.

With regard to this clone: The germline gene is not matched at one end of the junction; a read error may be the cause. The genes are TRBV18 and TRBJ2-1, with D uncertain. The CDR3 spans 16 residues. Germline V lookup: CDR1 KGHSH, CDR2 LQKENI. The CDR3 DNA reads TGTGCCAGCTCCCCACCGTCCGGAAAGTCCTACAATGAGCAGTTCTTC. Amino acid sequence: CASSPPSGKSYNEQFF.

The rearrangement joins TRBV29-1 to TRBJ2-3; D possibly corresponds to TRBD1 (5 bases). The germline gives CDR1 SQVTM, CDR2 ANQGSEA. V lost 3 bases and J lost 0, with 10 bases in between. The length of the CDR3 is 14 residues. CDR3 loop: CSVDKGSSTDTQYF. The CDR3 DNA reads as TGCAGCGTTGATAAGGGGTCTAGCACAGATACGCAGTATTTT.

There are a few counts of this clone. CDR3 coding DNA: TGTGCCATCGGGGGGACAGGCGACTATGGCTACACCTTC. As protein: CAIGGTGDYGYTF. The chain employs TRBV6-8 and TRBJ1-2; TRBD1 aligns across 8 bases. CDR1 is MNHGY and CDR2 is SAAAGT in the germline V gene. The length of the CDR3 is 13 residues. Trimming at V came to 10 bases and at J to 3 bases, leaving 7 bases not matched to a gene.

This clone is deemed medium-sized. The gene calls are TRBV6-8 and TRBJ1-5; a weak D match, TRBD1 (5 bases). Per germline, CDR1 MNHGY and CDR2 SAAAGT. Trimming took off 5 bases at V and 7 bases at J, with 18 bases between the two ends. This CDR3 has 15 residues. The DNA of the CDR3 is TGTGCCAGCAGTGAGGAAGGGACGAAAGGGCAGCCCCAGCATTTT. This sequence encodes CASSEEGTKGQPQHF.

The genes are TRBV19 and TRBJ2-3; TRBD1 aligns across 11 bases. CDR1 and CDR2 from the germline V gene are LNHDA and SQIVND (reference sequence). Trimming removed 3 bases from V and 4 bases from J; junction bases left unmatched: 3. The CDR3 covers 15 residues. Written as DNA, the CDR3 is TGTGCCAGTAGTATCCGGACAGGGGGCTCAGATACGCAGTATTTT. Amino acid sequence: CASSIRTGGSDTQYF.

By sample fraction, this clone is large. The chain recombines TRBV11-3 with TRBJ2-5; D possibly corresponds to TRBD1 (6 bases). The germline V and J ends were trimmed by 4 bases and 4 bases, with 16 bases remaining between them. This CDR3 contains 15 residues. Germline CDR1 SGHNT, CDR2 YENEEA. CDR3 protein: CASSSNRALAETQYF. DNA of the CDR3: TGTGCCAGCAGCTCTAACAGGGCGTTGGCAGAGACCCAGTACTTC.

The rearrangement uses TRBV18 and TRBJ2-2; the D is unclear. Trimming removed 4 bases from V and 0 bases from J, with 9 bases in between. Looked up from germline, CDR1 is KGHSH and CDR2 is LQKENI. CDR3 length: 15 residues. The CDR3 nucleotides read TGTGCCAGCTCACACGGCCTATCGAACACCGGGGAGCTGTTTTTT. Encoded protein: CASSHGLSNTGELFF.

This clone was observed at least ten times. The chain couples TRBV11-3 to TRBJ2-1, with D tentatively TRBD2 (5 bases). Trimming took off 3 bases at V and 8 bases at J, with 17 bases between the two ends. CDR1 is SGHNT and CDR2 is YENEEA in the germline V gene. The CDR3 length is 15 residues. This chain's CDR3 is CASSFLGSEADEQFF. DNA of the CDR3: TGTGCCAGCAGCTTCCTCGGTTCGGAGGCGGATGAGCAGTTCTTC.

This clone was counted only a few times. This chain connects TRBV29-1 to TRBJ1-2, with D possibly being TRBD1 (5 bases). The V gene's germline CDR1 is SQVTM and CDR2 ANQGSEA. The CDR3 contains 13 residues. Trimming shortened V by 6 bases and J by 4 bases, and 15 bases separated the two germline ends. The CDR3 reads CSVGVGPSYGYTF. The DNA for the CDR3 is TGCAGCGTGGGAGTGGGGCCCTCCTATGGCTACACCTTC.

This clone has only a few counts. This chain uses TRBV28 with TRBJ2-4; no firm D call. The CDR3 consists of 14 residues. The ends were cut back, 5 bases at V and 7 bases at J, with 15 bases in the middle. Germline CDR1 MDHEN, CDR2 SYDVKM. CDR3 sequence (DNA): TGTGCCAGCAGTCCTACTACGCCTGGGAACATTCAGTACTTC. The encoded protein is CASSPTTPGNIQYF.

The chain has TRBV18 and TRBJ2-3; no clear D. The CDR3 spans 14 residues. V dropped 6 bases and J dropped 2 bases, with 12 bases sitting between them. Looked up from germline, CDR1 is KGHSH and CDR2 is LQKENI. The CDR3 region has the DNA TGTGCCAGCTCGCCGGGCCTATCCACAGATACGCAGTATTTT. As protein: CASSPGLSTDTQYF.

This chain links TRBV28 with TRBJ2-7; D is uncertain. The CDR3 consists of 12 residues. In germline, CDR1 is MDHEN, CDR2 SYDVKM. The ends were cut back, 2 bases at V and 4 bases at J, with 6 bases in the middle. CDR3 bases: TGTGCCAGCAGTTTAGGGCTGTACGAGCAGTACTTC. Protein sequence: CASSLGLYEQYF.

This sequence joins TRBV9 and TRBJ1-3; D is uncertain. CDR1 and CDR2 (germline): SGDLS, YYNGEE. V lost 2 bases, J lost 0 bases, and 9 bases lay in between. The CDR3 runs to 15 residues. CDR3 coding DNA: TGTGCCAGCAGCGTGGCAGTTGACTCTGGAAACACCATATATTTT. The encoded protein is CASSVAVDSGNTIYF.

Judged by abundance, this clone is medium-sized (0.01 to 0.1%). CDR3 sequence (DNA): TGTGCCAGCAGCCTAGTCACAGGGGGCTACGAGCAGTACTTC. Translation: CASSLVTGGYEQYF. The chain couples TRBV11-3 to TRBJ2-7; 8 bases align to TRBD1. J lost 3 bases, V lost 5 bases, and 6 bases had no gene match. CDR1 SGHNT and CDR2 YENEEA come from the germline V gene. The CDR3 runs 14 residues.

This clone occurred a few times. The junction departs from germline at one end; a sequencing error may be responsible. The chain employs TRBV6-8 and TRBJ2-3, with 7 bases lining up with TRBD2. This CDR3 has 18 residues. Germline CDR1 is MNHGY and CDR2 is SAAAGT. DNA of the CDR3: TGTGCCATCAGTCAAGGTTCGTTCAGCGGGGACAGCACAGATACGCAGTATTTT. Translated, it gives CAISQGSFSGDSTDTQYF.

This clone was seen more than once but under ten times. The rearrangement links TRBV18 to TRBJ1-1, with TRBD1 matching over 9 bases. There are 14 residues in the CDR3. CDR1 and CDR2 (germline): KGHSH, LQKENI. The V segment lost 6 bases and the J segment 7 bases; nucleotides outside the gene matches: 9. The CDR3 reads CASSRETGGDEAFF. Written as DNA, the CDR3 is TGTGCCAGCTCCCGGGAAACAGGGGGCGATGAAGCTTTCTTT. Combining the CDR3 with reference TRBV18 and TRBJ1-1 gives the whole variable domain NAGVMQNPRHLVRRRGQEARLRCSPMKGHSHVYWYRQLPEEGLKFMVYLQKENIIDESGMPKERFSAEFPKEGPSILRIQQVVRGDSAAYFCASSRETGGDEAFFGQGTRLTVV.

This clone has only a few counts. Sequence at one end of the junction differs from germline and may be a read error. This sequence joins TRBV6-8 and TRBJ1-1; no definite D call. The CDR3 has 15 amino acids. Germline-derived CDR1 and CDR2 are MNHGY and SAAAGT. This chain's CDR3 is CASSDSDSASTEAFF. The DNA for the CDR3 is TGTGCCAGCAGTGACTCGGATTCCGCGAGCACTGAAGCTTTCTTT.

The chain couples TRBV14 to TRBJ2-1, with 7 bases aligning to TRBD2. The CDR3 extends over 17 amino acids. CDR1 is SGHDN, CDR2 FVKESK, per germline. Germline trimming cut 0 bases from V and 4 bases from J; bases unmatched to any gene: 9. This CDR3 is CASSQDVGGSLYNEQFF. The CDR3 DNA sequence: TGTGCCAGCAGCCAAGATGTCGGGGGGAGTTTGTACAATGAGCAGTTCTTC.

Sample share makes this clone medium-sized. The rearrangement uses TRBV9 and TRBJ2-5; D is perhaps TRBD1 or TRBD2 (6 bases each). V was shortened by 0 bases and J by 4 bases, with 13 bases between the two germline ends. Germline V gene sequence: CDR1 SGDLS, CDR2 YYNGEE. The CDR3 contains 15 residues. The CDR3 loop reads CASSVGPEGGETQYF. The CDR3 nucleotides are TGTGCCAGCAGCGTAGGGCCCGAGGGGGGAGAGACCCAGTACTTC.

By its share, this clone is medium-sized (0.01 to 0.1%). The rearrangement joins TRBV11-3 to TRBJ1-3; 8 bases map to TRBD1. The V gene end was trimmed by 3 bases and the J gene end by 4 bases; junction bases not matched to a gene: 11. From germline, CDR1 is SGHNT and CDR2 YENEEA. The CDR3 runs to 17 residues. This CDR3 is CASSFSLTGGRGNTIYF. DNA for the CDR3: TGTGCCAGCAGCTTTTCCCTTACAGGGGGAAGGGGAAACACCATATATTTT.

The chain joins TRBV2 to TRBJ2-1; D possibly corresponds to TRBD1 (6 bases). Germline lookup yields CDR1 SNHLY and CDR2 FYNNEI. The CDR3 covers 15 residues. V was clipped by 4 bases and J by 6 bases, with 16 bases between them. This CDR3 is CASSVGQGSSNEQFF. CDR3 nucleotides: TGTGCCAGCAGTGTGGGTCAGGGGAGCAGCAATGAGCAGTTCTTC.

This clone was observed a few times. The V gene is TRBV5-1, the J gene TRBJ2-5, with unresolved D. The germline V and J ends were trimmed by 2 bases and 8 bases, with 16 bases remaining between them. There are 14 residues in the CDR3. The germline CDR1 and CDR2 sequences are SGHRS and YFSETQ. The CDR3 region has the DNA TGCGCCAGCAGCTTTCATGAAGTACCAGATACCCAGTACTTC. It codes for CASSFHEVPDTQYF.